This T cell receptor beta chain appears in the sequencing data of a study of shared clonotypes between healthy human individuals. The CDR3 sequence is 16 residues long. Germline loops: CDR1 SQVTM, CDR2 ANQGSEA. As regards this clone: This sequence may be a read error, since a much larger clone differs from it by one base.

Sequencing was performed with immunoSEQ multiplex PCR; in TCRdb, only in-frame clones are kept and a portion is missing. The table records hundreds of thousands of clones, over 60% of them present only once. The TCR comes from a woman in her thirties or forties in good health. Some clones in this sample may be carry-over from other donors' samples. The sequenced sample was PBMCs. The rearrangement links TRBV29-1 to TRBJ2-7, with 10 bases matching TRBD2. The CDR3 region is CSAEGLAGADPDEQYF. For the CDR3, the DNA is TGCAGCGCTGAAGGGCTAGCGGGAGCGGACCCGGACGAGCAGTACTTC.